This T cell receptor beta chain was retrieved from a study of CD8 T cells in Susac syndrome. Study observations and caveats: That the number of individuals in its TCR sequencing and HLA analysis was relatively small was acknowledged by the study.

Comment on this clonotype: The antigen remains undetermined.

The CDR3 is made up of 12 amino acids. The V end lost 5 bases, the J end lost 6 bases, and 8 bases lay between the germline ends. An input of about 0.5 to 1 ug of RNA was subjected to reverse transcription using random hexamers. Multiplex PCR with immunoSEQ amplified the TCR beta CDR3 across 54 Vbeta and 13 Jbeta. TCRdb recomputed calls from the immunoSEQ multiplex PCR reads with MiXCR, one row per CDR3 protein. The table records 150,000 to 200,000 distinct CDR3 sequences, 85% to 95% of them present only once. Stable or active relapsing-remitting multiple sclerosis, untreated and meeting revised McDonald criteria, defined the controls. Negative isolation yielded CD4+ and CD8+ T cells, and FACS enriched TEMRA cells.

The sample comprised CD8+ T cells from PBMCs. This TCR derives from a human donor with multiple sclerosis. This chain links TRBV12-3 or TRBV12-4 with TRBJ2-1; D possibly corresponds to TRBD2 (5 bases). The CDR3 bases are TGTGCCAGCAGTGCCAGCGGCAATGAGCAGTTCTTC. Its protein is CASSASGNEQFF.